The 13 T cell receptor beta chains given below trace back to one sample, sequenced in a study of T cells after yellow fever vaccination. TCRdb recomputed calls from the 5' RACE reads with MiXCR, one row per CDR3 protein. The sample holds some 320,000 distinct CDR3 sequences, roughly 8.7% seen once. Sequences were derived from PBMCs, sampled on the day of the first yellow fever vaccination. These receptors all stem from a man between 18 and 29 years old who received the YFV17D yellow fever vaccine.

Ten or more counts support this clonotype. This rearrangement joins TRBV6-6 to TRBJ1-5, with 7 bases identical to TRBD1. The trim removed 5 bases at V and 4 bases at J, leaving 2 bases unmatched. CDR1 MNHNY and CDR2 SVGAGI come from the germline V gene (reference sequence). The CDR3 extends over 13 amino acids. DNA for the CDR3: TGTGCCAGCAGTGGACAGGTTAATCAGCCCCAGCATTTT. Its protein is CASSGQVNQPQHF.

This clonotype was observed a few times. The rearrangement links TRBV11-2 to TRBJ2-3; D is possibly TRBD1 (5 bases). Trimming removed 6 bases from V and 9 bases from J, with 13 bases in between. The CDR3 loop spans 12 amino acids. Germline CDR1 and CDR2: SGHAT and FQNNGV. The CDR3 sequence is CASRYRTHTQYF. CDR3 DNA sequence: TGTGCCAGCAGATACAGGACCCACACGCAGTATTTT.

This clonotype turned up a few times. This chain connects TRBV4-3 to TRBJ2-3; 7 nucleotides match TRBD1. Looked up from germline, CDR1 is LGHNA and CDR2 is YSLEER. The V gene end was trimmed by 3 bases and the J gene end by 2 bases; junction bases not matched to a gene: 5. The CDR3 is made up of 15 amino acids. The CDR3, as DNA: TGCGCCAGCAGCCATAGGGGGCCCCACACAGATACGCAGTATTTT. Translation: CASSHRGPHTDTQYF.

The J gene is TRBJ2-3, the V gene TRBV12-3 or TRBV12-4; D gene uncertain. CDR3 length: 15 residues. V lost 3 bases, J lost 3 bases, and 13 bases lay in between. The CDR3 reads CASSFRAMGTDTQYF. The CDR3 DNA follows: TGTGCCAGCAGTTTTAGGGCTATGGGAACAGATACGCAGTATTTT.

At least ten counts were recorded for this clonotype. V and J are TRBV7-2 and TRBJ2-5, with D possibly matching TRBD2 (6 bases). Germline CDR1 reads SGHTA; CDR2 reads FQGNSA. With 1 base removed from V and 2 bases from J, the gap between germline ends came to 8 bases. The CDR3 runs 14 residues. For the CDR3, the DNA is TGTGCCAGCAGCTTAGGGGGACTGCAAGAGACCCAGTACTTC. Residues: CASSLGGLQETQYF.

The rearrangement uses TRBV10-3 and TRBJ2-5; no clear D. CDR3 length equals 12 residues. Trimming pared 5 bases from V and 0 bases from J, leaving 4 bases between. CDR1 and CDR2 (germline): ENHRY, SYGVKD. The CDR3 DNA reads TGTGCCATCAGTTCGTACCAAGAGACCCAGTACTTC. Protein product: CAISSYQETQYF.

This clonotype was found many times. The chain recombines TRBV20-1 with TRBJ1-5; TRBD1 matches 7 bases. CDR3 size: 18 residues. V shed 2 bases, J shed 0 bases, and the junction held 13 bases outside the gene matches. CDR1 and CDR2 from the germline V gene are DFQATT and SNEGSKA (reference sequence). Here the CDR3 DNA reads TGCAGTGCTAGATTTTTCGGCAGGGGGAGAACTAGCAATCAGCCCCAGCATTTT. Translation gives CSARFFGRGRTSNQPQHF.

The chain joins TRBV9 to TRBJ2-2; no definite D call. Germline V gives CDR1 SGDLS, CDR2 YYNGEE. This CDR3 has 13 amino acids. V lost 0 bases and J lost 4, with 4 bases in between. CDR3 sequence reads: CASSVVSTGELFF. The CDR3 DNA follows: TGTGCCAGCAGCGTAGTATCCACCGGGGAGCTGTTTTTT.

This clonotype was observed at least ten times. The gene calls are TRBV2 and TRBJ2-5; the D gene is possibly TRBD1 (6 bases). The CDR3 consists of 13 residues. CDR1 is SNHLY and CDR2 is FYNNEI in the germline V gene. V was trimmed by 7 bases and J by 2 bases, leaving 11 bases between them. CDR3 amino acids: CASNRQEQETQYF. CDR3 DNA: TGTGCCAGCAACCGACAGGAACAAGAGACCCAGTACTTC.

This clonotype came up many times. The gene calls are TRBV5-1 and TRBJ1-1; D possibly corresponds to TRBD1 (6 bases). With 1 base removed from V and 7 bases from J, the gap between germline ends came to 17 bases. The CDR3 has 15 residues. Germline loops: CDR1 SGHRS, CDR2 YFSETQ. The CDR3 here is CASSLWGGASNEAFF. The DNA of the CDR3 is TGCGCCAGCAGCTTGTGGGGGGGGGCGTCCAATGAAGCTTTCTTT.

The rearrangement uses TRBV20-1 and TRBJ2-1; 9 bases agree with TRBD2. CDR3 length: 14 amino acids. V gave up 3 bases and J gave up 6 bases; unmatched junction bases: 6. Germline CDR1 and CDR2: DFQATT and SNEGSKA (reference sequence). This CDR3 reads CSASSGGDFNEQFF. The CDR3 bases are TGCAGTGCTAGTAGCGGGGGAGACTTCAATGAGCAGTTCTTC.

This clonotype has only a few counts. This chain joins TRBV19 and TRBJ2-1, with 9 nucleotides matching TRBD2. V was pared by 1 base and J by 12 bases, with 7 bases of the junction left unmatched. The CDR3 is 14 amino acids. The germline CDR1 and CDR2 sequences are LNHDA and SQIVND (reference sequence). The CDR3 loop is CASSIGGGAPGQFF. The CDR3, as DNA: TGTGCCAGTAGTATAGGCGGGGGGGCCCCCGGGCAGTTCTTC.

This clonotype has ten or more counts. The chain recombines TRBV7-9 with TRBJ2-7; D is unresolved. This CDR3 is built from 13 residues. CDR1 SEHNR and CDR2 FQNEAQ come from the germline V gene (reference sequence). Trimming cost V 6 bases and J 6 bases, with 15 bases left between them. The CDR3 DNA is TGTGCCAGCAGAGGGTATGAAACGGGCGAGCAGTACTTC. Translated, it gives CASRGYETGEQYF.